These T cell receptor beta chains were read from a single sample in a study of STAT5B mutations in CD4+ large granular lymphocyte leukemia. Clones were sequenced by immunoSEQ multiplex PCR, and TCRdb holds only the in-frame ones, with some missing. The data hold 31,000 or so clones, with approximately 88% observed a single time. The sample taken for sequencing was CD4+ T cells from blood buffy coats. The origin of the receptors is a human donor in good health. Both conserved end residues are part of each CDR3. The D gene is left open where the match is weak. Expanded clones get a size class; other rows say once, few or many, or leave the size out.

.,TRBV18,.,TRBJ2-4,TGTGCCAGCTCACCGGGGGAGGCAGCCAAAAACATTCAGTACTTC,CASSPGEAAKNIQYF
.,TRBV19,.,TRBJ1-1,TGTGCCAGTAGTGGCCGGAGTTGGTATGGGAACACTGAAGCTTTCTTT,CASSGRSWYGNTEAFF
.,TRBV6-5,.,TRBJ2-7,TGTGCCAGCAGTTACGGCCGGAACTCCTACGAGCAGTACTTC,CASSYGRNSYEQYF
TRBD2,TRBV6-1,once,TRBJ2-1,TGTGCCAGCAGTGCCAGACAGGGTAGGACTAGCGGGAACAATGAGCAGTTCTTC,CASSARQGRTSGNNEQFF
.,TRBV28,.,TRBJ1-5,TGTGCCAGCAGTGTGGGGGTAAATCAGCCCCAGCATTTT,CASSVGVNQPQHF
.,TRBV7-9,.,TRBJ2-5,TGTGCCAGCAGCTTTCAAGGGGCCGAGACCCAGTACTTC,CASSFQGAETQYF
.,TRBV6-5,.,TRBJ1-3,TGTGCCAGCGGATACGGGGCGAACACCATATATTTT,CASGYGANTIYF
TRBD2,TRBV18,.,TRBJ2-1,TGTGCCAGCTCACCTAGCGGGAGGTACAATGAGCAGTTCTTC,CASSPSGRYNEQFF
.,TRBV28,few,TRBJ1-5,TGTGCCAGCAGTTTATGGGAGAGTAGCAATCAGCCCCAGCATTTT,CASSLWESSNQPQHF
.,TRBV20-1,.,TRBJ2-3,TGCAGTGGGGAGGAGGCAGATACGCAGTATTTT,CSGEEADTQYF
TRBD1,TRBV2,.,TRBJ2-3,TGTGCCAGCAGTGGACAGGGGGCGACAGATACGCAGTATTTT,CASSGQGATDTQYF
TRBD2,TRBV19,once,TRBJ2-7,TGTGCCAGTAGTCGTACCGGGACTAGCGGGAAGGGTCATTACTACGAGCAGTACTTC,CASSRTGTSGKGHYYEQYF
.,TRBV6-1,.,TRBJ2-1,TGTGCCAGCAGTGAAGCGACACCCCACAATGAGCAGTTCTTC,CASSEATPHNEQFF
TRBD1,TRBV5-5,.,TRBJ2-7,TGTGCCAGCAGCTTGGGACAGGGTTTCCACGAGCAGTACTTC,CASSLGQGFHEQYF
TRBD1,TRBV27,.,TRBJ2-7,TGTGCCAGCAGTGTGGGACAGGTCGCCTCCTACGAGCAGTACTTC,CASSVGQVASYEQYF
.,TRBV11-2,.,TRBJ2-1,TGTGCCAGCAGCCGGGGTGAGCAGTTCTTC,CASSRGEQFF
.,TRBV27,.,TRBJ2-7,TGTGCCAGTCTAACAGGGCATATTAGTAGGTTCTACGAGCAGTACTTC,CASLTGHISRFYEQYF
.,TRBV6-5,.,TRBJ2-5,TGTGCCAGCAGTTACCCGGGACACAGGGAGACCCAGTACTTC,CASSYPGHRETQYF
.,TRBV29-1,.,TRBJ2-2,TGCAGCGTTGCTGGACGGTTTGCCGGGGAGCTGTTTTTT,CSVAGRFAGELFF
TRBD2,TRBV11-2,.,TRBJ2-5,TGTGCCAGCAGCCCCAGACTAGCGGGAGCAGAGACCCAGTACTTC,CASSPRLAGAETQYF
TRBD1,TRBV28,.,TRBJ1-5,TGTGCCAGCAGAACGGGACAGGCAGGCAATCAGCCCCAGCATTTT,CASRTGQAGNQPQHF
TRBD1,TRBV4-1,.,TRBJ2-3,TGCGCCAGCAGCCATAGCCCCGGGACAGGGTTCACAGATACGCAGTATTTT,CASSHSPGTGFTDTQYF
TRBD1,TRBV5-4,.,TRBJ2-3,TGTGCCAGCAGCTTGGACGGGACAGTTCAAGTAATCACAGATACGCAGTATTTT,CASSLDGTVQVITDTQYF